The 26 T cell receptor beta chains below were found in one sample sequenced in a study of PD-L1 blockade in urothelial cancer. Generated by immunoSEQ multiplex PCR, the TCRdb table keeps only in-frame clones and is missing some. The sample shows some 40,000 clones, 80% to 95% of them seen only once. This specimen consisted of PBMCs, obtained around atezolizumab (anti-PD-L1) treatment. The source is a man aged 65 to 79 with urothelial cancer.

The CDR3 DNA reads as TGTGCCAGCATCTCGATAGGGACTAACAATGAGCAGTTCTTC. Residues: CASISIGTNNEQFF. V usage is TRBV7-8 and J usage is TRBJ2-1; 7 bases agree with TRBD2. Germline trimming cut 7 bases from V and 5 bases from J; bases unmatched to any gene: 8. CDR1 is SGHVS and CDR2 is FQNEAQ in the germline V gene. The CDR3 runs to 14 residues.

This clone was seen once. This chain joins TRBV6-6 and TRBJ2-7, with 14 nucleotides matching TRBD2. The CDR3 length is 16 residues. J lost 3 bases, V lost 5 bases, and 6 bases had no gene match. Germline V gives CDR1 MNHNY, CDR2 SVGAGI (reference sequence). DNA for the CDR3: TGTGCCAGCAGTCCCTCCGGGACTAGCGGGAGCTACGAGCAGTACTTC. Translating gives CASSPSGTSGSYEQYF.

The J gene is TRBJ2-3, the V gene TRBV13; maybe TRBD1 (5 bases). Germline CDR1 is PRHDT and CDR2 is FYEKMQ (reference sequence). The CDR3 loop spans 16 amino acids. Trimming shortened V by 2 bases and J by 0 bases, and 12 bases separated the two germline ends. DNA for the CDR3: TGTGCCAGCAGCTTAATCAAAGGGGCTAGCACAGATACGCAGTATTTT. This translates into CASSLIKGASTDTQYF.

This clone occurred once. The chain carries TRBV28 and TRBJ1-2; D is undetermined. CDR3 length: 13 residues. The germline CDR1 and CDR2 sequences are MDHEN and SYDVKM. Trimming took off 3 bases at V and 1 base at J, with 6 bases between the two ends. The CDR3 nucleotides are TGTGCCAGCAGTTTTGGCGGTAACTATGGCTACACCTTC. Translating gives CASSFGGNYGYTF.

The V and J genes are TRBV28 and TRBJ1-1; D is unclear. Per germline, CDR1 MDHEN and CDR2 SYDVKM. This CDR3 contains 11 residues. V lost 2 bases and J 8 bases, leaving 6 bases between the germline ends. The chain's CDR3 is CASSLTREAFF. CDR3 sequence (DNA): TGTGCCAGCAGTTTAACCAGGGAAGCTTTCTTT.

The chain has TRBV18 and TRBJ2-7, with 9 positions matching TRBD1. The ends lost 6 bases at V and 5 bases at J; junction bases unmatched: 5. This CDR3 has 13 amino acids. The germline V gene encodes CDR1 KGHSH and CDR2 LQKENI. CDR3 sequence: CASSPRQGDEQYF. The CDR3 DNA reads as TGTGCCAGCTCGCCCCGACAGGGGGACGAGCAGTACTTC.

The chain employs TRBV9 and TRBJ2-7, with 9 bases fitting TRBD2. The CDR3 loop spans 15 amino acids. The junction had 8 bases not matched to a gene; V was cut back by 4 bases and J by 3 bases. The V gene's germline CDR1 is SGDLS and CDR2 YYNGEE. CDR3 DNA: TGTGCCAGCAGCCCAACTAGCGGGCCCGGCTACGAGCAGTACTTC. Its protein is CASSPTSGPGYEQYF.

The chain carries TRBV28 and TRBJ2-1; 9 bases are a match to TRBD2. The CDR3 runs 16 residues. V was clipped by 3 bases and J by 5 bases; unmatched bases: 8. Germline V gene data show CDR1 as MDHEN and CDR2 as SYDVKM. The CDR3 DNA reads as TGTGCCAGCAGTTTGGTTTCTAGCGGGGCTCACAATGAGCAGTTCTTC. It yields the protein CASSLVSSGAHNEQFF.

CDR3 bases: TGTGCCAGCAGCCTCAGGACAGGATCCTACGAGCAGTACTTC. It is translated as CASSLRTGSYEQYF. The rearrangement joins TRBV9 to TRBJ2-7; 7 nucleotides agree with TRBD1. The germline V gene encodes CDR1 SGDLS and CDR2 YYNGEE. This CDR3 is 14 amino acids long. The ends lost 4 bases at V and 1 base at J; junction bases unmatched: 5. Full variable domain (outside the CDR3, taken from reference TRBV9 and TRBJ2-7): DSGVTQTPKHLITATGQRVTLRCSPRSGDLSVYWYQQSLDQGLQFLIQYYNGEERAKGNILERFSAQQFPDLHSELNLSSLELGDSALYFCASSLRTGSYEQYFGPGTRLTVT.

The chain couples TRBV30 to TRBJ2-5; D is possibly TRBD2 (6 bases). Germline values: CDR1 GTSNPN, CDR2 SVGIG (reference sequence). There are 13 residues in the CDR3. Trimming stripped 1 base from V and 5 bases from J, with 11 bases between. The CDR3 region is CAWSEGLRETQYF. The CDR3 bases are TGTGCCTGGAGTGAGGGACTTAGGGAGACCCAGTACTTC.

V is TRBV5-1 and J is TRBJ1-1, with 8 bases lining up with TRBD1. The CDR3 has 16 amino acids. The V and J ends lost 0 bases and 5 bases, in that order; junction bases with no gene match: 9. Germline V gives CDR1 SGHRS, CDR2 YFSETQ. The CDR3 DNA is TGCGCCAGCAGCTTGGATAGCAGGGGGCTCGGGACTGAAGCTTTCTTT. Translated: CASSLDSRGLGTEAFF. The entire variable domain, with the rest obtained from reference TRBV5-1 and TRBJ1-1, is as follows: KAGVTQTPRYLIKTRGQQVTLSCSPISGHRSVSWYQQTPGQGLQFLFEYFSETQRNKGNFPGRFSGRQFSNSRSEMNVSTLELGDSALYLCASSLDSRGLGTEAFFGQGTRLTVV.

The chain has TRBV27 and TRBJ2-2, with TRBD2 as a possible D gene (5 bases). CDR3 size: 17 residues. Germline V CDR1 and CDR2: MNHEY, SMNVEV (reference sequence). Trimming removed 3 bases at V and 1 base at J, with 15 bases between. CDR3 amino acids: CASSFSGGLGNTGELFF. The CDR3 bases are TGTGCCAGCAGTTTCTCCGGAGGTCTAGGGAACACCGGGGAGCTGTTTTTT.

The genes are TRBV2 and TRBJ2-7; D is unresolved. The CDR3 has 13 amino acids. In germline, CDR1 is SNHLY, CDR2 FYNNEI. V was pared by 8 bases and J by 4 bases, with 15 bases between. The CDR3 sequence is CASLLPLTYEQYF. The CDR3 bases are TGTGCCAGCCTCCTACCCCTTACGTACGAGCAGTACTTC.

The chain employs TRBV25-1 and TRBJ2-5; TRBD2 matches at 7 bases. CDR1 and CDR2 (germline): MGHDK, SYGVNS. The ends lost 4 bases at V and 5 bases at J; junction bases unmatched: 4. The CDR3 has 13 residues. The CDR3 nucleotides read TGTGCCAGCAGTGGCGGGAGTTTGGAGACCCAGTACTTC. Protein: CASSGGSLETQYF.

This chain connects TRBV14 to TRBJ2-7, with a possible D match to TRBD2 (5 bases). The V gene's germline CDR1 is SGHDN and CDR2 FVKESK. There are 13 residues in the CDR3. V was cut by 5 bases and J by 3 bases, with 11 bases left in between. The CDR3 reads CASSSGILYEQYF. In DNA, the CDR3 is TGTGCCAGCAGCTCCGGGATCCTCTACGAGCAGTACTTC.

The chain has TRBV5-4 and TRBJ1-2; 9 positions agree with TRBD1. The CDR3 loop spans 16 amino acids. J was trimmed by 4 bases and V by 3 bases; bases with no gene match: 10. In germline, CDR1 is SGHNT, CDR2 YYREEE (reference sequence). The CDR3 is CASSWVMGTGSYGYTF. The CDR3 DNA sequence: TGTGCCAGCAGCTGGGTAATGGGGACAGGGTCCTATGGCTACACCTTC.

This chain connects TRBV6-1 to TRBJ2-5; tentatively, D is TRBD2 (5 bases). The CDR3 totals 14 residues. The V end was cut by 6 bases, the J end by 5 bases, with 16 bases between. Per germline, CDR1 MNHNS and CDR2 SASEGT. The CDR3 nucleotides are TGTGCCAGCAGGAAGGACGGCCCGGGGGAGACCCAGTACTTC. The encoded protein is CASRKDGPGETQYF.

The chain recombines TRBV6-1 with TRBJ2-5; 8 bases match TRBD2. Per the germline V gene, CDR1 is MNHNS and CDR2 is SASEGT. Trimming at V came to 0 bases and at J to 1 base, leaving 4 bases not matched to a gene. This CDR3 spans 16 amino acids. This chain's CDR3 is CASSEAPGGAQETQYF. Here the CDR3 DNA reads TGTGCCAGCAGTGAAGCCCCCGGGGGGGCCCAAGAGACCCAGTACTTC.

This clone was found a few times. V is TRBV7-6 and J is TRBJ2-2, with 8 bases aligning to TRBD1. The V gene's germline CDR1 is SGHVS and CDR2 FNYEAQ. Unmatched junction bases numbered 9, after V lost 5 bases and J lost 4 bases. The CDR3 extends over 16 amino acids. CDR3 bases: TGTGCCAGCAGCCCCCGGGACAGGAGAAGCACCGGGGAGCTGTTTTTT. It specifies CASSPRDRRSTGELFF.

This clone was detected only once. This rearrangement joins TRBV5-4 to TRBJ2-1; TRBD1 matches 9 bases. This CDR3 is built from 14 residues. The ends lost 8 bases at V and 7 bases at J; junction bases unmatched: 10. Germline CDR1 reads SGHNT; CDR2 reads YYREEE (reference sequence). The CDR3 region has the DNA TGTGCCAGTCACCGGGACAGGGAGGAGAATGAGCAGTTCTTC. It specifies CASHRDREENEQFF.

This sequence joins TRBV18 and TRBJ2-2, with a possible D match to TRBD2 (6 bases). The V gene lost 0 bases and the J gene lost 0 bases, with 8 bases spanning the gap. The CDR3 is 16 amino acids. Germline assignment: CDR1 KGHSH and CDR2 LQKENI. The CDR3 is CASSPPGGTNTGELFF. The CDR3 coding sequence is TGTGCCAGCTCACCACCAGGCGGGACGAACACCGGGGAGCTGTTTTTT.

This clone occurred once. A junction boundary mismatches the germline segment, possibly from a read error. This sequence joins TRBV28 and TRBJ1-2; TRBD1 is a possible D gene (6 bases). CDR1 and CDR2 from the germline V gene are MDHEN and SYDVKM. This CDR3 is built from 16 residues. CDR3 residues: CTSSLKFQGTDYGYTF. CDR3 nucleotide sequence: TGTACCAGCAGTTTAAAATTTCAGGGGACCGACTATGGCTACACCTTC.

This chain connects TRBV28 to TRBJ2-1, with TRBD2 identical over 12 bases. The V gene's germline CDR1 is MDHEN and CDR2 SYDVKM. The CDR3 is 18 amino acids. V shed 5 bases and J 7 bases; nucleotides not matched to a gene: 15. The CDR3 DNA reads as TGTGCCAGCAGTCCCCGACTAGCGGGAGTTAGAGATCGTAATGAGCAGTTCTTC. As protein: CASSPRLAGVRDRNEQFF. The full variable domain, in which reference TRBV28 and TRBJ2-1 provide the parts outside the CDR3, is DVKVTQSSRYLVKRTGEKVFLECVQDMDHENMFWYRQDPGLGLRLIYFSYDVKMKEKGDIPEGYSVSREKKERFSLILESASTNQTSMYLCASSPRLAGVRDRNEQFFGPGTRLTVL.

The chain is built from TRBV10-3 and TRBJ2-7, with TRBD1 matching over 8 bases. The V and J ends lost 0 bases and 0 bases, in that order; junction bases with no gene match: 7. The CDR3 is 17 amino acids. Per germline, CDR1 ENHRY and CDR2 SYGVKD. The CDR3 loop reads CAISESRGDRSSYEQYF. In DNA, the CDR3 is TGTGCCATCAGTGAGTCTAGGGGGGACAGGAGCTCCTACGAGCAGTACTTC.

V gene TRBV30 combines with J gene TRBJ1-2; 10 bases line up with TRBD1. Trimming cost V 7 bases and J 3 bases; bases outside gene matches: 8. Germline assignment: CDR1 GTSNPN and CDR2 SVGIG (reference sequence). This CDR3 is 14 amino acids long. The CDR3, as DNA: TGTGCCTTCCAGACAGGGGGCGGATACTATGGCTACACCTTC. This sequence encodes CAFQTGGGYYGYTF.

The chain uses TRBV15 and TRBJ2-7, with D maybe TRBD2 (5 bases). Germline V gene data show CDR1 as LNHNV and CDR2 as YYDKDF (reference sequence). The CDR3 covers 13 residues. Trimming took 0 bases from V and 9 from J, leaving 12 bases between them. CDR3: CATSRDIGAGQYF. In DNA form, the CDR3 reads TGTGCCACCAGCAGAGATATCGGCGCGGGGCAGTACTTC.